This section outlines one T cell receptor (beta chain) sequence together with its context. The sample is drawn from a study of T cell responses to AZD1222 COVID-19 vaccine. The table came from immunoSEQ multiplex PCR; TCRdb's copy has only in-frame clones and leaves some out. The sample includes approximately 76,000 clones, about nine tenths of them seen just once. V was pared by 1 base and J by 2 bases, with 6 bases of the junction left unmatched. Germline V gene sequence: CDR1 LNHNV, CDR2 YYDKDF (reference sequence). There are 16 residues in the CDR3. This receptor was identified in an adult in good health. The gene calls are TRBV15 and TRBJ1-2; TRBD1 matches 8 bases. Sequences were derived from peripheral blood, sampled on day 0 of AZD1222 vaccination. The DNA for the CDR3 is TGTGCCACCAGCAGAGTCCCAGGGGGCGCCAACTATGGCTACACCTTC. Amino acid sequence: CATSRVPGGANYGYTF.